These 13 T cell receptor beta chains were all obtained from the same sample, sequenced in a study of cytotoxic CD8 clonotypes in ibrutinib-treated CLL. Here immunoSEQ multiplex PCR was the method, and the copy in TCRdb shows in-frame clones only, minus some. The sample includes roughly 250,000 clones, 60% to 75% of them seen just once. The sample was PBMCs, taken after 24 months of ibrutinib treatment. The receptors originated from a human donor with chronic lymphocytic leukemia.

The CDR3 sequence is CASSHGPLPDTQYF. DNA of the CDR3: TGTGCCAGCAGCCACGGACCCCTGCCAGATACGCAGTATTTT. The rearrangement links TRBV11-3 to TRBJ2-3; D remains unclear. CDR1 and CDR2 (germline): SGHNT, YENEEA. The CDR3 sequence is 14 residues long. The V and J ends lost 5 bases and 4 bases respectively, with 13 bases between them.

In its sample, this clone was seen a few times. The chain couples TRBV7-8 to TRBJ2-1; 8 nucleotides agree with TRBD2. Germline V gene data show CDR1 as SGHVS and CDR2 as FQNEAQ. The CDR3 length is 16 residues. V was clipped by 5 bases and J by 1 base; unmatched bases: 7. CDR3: CASSQGTSGSYNEQFF. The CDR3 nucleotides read TGTGCCAGCAGCCAAGGTACTAGCGGATCCTACAATGAGCAGTTCTTC. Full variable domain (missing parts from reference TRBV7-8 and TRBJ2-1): GAGVSQSPRYKVAKRGQDVALRCDPISGHVSLFWYQQALGQGPEFLTYFQNEAQLDKSGLPSDRFFAERPEGSVSTLKIQRTQQEDSAVYLCASSQGTSGSYNEQFFGPGTRLTVL.

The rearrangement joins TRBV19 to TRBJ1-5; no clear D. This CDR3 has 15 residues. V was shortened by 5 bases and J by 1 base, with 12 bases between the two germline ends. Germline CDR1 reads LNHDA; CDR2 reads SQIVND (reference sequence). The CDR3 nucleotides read TGTGCCAGTAGTCCTGATCACAGCAGCAATCAGCCCCAGCATTTT. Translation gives CASSPDHSSNQPQHF.

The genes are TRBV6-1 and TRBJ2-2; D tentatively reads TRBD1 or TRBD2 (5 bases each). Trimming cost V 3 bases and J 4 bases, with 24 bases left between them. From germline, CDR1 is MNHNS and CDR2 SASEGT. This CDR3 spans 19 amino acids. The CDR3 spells CASSERNWGYEATTGELFF. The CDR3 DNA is TGTGCCAGCAGTGAGCGAAATTGGGGGTATGAGGCGACCACCGGGGAGCTGTTTTTT.

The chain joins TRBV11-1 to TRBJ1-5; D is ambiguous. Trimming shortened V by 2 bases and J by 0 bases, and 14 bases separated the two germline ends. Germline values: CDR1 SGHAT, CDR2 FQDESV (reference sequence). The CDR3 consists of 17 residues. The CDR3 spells CASSLWRKGNSNQPQHF. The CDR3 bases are TGTGCCAGCAGCTTATGGCGGAAAGGGAATAGCAATCAGCCCCAGCATTTT.

This CDR3 reads CAWSVKQAAGTQYF. The DNA for the CDR3 is TGTGCCTGGAGTGTAAAACAGGCCGCGGGGACCCAGTACTTC. The chain has TRBV30 and TRBJ2-5; D assignment may be TRBD1 or TRBD2 (5 bases each). Per germline, CDR1 GTSNPN and CDR2 SVGIG (reference sequence). Between the trimmed V and J ends, which lost 0 bases and 7 bases, there was a span of 15 bases. CDR3 length: 14 residues.

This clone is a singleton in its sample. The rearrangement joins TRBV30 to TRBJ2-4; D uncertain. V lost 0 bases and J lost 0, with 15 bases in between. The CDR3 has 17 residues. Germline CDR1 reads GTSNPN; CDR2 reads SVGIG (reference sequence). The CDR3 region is CAWSVPARFLAKNIQYF. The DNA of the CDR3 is TGTGCCTGGAGTGTCCCCGCCCGGTTTTTAGCCAAAAACATTCAGTACTTC. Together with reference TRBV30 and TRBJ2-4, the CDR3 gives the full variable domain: SQTIHQWPATLVQPVGSPLSLECTVEGTSNPNLYWYRQAAGRGLQLLFYSVGIGQISSEVPQNLSASRPQDRQFILSSKKLLLSDSGFYLCAWSVPARFLAKNIQYFGAGTRLSVL.

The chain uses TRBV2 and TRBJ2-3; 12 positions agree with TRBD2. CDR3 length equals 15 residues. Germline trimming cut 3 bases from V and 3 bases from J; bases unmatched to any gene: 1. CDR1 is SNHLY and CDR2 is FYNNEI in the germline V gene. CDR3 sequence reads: CASSETSGRTDTQYF. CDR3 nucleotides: TGTGCCAGCAGTGAGACTAGCGGGAGAACAGATACGCAGTATTTT.

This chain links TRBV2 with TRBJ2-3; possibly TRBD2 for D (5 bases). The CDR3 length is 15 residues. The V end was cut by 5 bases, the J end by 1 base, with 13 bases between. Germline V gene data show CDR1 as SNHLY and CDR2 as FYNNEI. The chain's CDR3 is CASSPYGIGTDTQYF. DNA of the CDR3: TGTGCCAGCAGTCCATACGGGATTGGCACAGATACGCAGTATTTT.

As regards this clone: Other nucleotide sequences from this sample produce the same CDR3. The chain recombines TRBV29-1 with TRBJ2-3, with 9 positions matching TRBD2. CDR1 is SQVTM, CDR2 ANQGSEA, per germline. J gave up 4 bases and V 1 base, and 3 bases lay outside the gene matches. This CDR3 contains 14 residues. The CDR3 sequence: CSVEGGRGADTQYF. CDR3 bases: TGCAGCGTTGAAGGCGGGAGGGGGGCAGATACGCAGTATTTT.

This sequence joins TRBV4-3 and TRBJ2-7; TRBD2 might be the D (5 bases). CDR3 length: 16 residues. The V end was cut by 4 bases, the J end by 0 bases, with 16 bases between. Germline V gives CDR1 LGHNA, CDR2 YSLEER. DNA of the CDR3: TGCGCCAGCAGCCTCCGGGCGGGCGGGCTCTCCTACGAGCAGTACTTC. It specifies CASSLRAGGLSYEQYF.

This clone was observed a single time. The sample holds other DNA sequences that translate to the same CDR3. As DNA, the CDR3 is TGTGCCAGCAGCCGACAGAACACTGAAGCTTTCTTT. Translating it yields CASSRQNTEAFF. The V and J genes are TRBV28 and TRBJ1-1; D is ambiguous. CDR3 size: 12 residues. Germline values: CDR1 MDHEN, CDR2 SYDVKM. V was trimmed by 6 bases and J by 1 base, leaving 6 bases between them.

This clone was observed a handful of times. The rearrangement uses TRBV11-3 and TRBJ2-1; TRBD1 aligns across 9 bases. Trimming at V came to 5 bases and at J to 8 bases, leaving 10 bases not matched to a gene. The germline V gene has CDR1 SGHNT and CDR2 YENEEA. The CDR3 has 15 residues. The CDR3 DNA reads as TGTGCCAGCAGCCCTCGTCCCGGGACAGGGTATGAGCAGTTCTTC. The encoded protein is CASSPRPGTGYEQFF. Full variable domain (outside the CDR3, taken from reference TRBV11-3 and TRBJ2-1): EAGVVQSPRYKIIEKKQPVAFWCNPISGHNTLYWYLQNLGQGPELLIRYENEEAVDDSQLPKDRFSAERLKGVDSTLKIQPAELGDSAVYLCASSPRPGTGYEQFFGPGTRLTVL.